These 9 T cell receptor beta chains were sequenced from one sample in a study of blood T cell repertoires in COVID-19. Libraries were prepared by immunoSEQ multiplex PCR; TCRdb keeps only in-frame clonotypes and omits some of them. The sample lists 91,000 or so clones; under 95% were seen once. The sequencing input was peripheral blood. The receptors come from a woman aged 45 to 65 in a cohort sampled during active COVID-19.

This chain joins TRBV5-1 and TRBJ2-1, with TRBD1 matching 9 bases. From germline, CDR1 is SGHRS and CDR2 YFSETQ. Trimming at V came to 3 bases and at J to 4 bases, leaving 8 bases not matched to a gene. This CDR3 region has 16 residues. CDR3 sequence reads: CASSSQPGQGYNEQFF. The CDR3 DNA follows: TGCGCCAGCAGCTCCCAGCCGGGACAGGGATACAATGAGCAGTTCTTC.

Here the CDR3 DNA reads TGTGCCAGCAGCTTGGGGACAGGAATGAACAATCAGCCCCAGCATTTT. This gives the protein CASSLGTGMNNQPQHF. V is TRBV5-6 and J is TRBJ1-5; 7 nucleotides match TRBD1. V was pared by 0 bases and J by 3 bases, with 6 bases of the junction left unmatched. CDR1 is SGHDT, CDR2 YYEEEE, per germline. This CDR3 has 16 amino acids.

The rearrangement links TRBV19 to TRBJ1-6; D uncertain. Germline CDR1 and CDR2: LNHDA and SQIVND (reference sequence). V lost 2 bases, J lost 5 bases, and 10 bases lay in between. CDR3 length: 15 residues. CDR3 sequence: CASSIRGGDNSPLHF. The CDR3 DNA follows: TGTGCCAGTAGTATACGTGGAGGCGATAATTCACCCCTCCACTTT.

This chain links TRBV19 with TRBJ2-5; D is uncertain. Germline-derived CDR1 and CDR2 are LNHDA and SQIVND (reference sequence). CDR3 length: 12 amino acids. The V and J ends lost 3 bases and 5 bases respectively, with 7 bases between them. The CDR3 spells CASSIYGETQYF. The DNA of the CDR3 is TGTGCCAGTAGTATTTACGGGGAGACCCAGTACTTC.

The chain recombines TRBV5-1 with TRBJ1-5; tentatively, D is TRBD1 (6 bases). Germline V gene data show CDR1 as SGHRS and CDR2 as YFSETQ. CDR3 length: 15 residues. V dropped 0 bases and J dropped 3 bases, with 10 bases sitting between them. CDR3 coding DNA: TGCGCCAGCAGCTTGGAGGGGGGGCTCAATCAGCCCCAGCATTTT. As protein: CASSLEGGLNQPQHF.

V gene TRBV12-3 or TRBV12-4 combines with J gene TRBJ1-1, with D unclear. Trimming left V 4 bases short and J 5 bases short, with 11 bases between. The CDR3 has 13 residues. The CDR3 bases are TGTGCCAGCAGTTGGGCAGGTCCTACTGAAGCTTTCTTT. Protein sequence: CASSWAGPTEAFF.

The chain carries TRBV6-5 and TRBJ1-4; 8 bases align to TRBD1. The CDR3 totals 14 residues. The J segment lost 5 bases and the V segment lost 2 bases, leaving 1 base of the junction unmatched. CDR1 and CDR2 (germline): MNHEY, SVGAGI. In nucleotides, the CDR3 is TGTGCCAGCAGTTACCGGACAGGGAATGAAAAACTGTTTTTT. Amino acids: CASSYRTGNEKLFF.

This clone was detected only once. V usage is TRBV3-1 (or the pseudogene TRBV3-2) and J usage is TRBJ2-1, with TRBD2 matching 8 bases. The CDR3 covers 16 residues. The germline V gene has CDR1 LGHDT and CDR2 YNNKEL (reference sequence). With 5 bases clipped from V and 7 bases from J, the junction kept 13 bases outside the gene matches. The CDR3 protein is CASSYHSGIGENEQFF. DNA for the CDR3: TGTGCCAGCAGCTACCATAGCGGGATAGGGGAGAATGAGCAGTTCTTC.

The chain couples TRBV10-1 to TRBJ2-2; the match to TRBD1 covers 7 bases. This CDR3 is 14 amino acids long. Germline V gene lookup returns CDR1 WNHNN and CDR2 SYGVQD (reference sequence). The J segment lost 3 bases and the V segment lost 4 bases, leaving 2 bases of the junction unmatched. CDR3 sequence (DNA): TGCGCCAGCAGTGTGGGGACAGACACCGGGGAGCTGTTTTTT. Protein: CASSVGTDTGELFF.